The 9 T cell receptor beta chains below come from one sample, sequenced in a study of blood T cells in healthy people across ages. Combining a sample-barcoded 5' primer with a J-beta primer mix, a second PCR ran for roughly 7 to 12 cycles. TCRdb re-analysed the 5' RACE reads in MiXCR, keeping a single row per CDR3 protein. The table lists hundreds of thousands of distinct CDR3 sequences, more than 45% of them singletons. The sequenced sample was blood. The receptor set was obtained from a woman at least 80 years old in good health.

This CDR3 reads CASSLGWVAGGQETQYF. The CDR3 DNA follows: TGTGCCAGCAGCTTAGGCTGGGTAGCGGGAGGACAAGAGACCCAGTACTTC. The chain recombines TRBV7-9 with TRBJ2-5; TRBD2 agrees at 10 bases. The CDR3 length is 17 residues. Trimming removed 1 base from V and 2 bases from J; junction bases left unmatched: 7. CDR1 and CDR2 from the germline V gene are SEHNR and FQNEAQ (reference sequence).

Here the CDR3 DNA reads TGTGCCAGCAGCAACCCTGAGCACCAAGAGACCCAGTACTTC. Translated, it gives CASSNPEHQETQYF. V is TRBV21-1 and J is TRBJ2-5; the table names TRBD1, a call not compared with the DNA. TRBV21-1 has pseudogene status. CDR3 length: 14 amino acids.

The chain joins TRBV9 to TRBJ2-2, with 9 nucleotides matching TRBD1. This CDR3 is built from 16 residues. V was pared by 0 bases and J by 2 bases, with 2 bases of the junction left unmatched. Germline V CDR1 and CDR2: SGDLS, YYNGEE. The CDR3 nucleotides read TGTGCCAGCAGCGTAGACAGGGGGCTTAACACCGGGGAGCTGTTTTTT. This gives the protein CASSVDRGLNTGELFF.

The chain joins TRBV7-2 to TRBJ2-7, with D perhaps TRBD2 (7 bases). The J call is in doubt because the DNA end fits TRBJ2-4 better. Germline V CDR1 and CDR2: SGHTA, FQGNSA. The CDR3 totals 13 residues. The CDR3 reads CASTLGGGNIQYF. The CDR3 DNA reads TGTGCCAGCACCCTAGGGGGGGGAAACATTCAGTACTTC.

Details on this clonotype: This sequence may be a read error, since a much larger clone differs from it by one base. The chain employs TRBV6-6 and TRBJ2-7; a possible D gene is TRBD1 (7 bases). The germline V gene has CDR1 MNHNY and CDR2 SVGAGI (reference sequence). Trimming stripped 6 bases from V and 12 bases from J, with 21 bases between. This CDR3 has 13 amino acids. CDR3 sequence reads: CASRGGTEGTRYF. The CDR3 DNA reads as TGTGCCAGCAGAGGGGGGACAGAGGGGACCCGGTACTTC.

This clonotype was observed many times. The rearrangement joins TRBV6-1 to TRBJ1-5; D is perhaps TRBD1 (5 bases). Germline CDR1 is MNHNS and CDR2 is SASEGT. V was pared by 10 bases and J by 7 bases, with 14 bases between. The CDR3 loop spans 12 amino acids. The CDR3 DNA sequence: TGTGCCACTCTTCTCAGGGAACAGCCCCAGCATTTT. This encodes CATLLREQPQHF.

V usage is TRBV29-1 and J usage is TRBJ1-2; D is undetermined. The CDR3 loop spans 12 amino acids. Germline V lookup: CDR1 SQVTM, CDR2 ANQGSEA. The V and J ends lost 4 bases and 7 bases respectively, with 13 bases between them. This CDR3 is CSVVWRYGGYTF. The CDR3 DNA is TGCAGCGTTGTTTGGAGGTACGGTGGCTACACCTTC.

The V gene is TRBV28, the J gene TRBJ1-2; no definite D call. The CDR3 extends over 13 amino acids. CDR1 and CDR2 (germline): MDHEN, SYDVKM. Trimming removed 1 base at V and 4 bases at J, with 7 bases between. The CDR3 sequence: CASSLLRGYGYTF. The CDR3 DNA reads TGTGCCAGCAGTTTATTGAGAGGCTATGGCTACACCTTC.

The V gene is TRBV7-2, the J gene TRBJ1-2; a weak D match, TRBD1 (6 bases). Germline CDR1 SGHTA, CDR2 FQGNSA. There are 13 residues in the CDR3. The V end lost 6 bases, the J end lost 6 bases, and 14 bases lay between the germline ends. The CDR3 region has the DNA TGTGCCAGCAGTTCCCAGGGGTTAGATGGCTACACCTTC. Its translation is CASSSQGLDGYTF. The complete variable domain, with remaining parts taken from reference TRBV7-2 and TRBJ1-2, reads GAGVSQSPSNKVTEKGKDVELRCDPISGHTALYWYRQSLGQGLEFLIYFQGNSAPDKSGLPSDRFSAERTGGSVSTLTIQRTQQEDSAVYLCASSSQGLDGYTFGSGTRLTVV.